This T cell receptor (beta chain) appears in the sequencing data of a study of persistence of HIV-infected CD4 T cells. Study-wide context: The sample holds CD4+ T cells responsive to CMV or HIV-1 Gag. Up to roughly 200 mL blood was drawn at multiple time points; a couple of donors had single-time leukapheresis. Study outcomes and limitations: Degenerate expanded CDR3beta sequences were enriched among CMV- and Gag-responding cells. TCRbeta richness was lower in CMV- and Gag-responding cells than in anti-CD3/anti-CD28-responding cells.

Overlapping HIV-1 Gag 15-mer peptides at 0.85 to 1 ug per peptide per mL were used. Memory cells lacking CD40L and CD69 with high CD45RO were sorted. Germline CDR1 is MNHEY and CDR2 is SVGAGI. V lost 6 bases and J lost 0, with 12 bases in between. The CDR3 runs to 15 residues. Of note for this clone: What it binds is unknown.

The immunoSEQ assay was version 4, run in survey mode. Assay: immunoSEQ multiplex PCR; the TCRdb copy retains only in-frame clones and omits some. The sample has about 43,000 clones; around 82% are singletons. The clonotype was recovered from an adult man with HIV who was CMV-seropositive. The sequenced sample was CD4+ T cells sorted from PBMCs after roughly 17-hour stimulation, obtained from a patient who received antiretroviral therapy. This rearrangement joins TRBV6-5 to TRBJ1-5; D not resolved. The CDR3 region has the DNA TGTGCCAGCAGGCTCGATGAATATAGCAATCAGCCCCAGCATTTT. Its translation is CASRLDEYSNQPQHF.